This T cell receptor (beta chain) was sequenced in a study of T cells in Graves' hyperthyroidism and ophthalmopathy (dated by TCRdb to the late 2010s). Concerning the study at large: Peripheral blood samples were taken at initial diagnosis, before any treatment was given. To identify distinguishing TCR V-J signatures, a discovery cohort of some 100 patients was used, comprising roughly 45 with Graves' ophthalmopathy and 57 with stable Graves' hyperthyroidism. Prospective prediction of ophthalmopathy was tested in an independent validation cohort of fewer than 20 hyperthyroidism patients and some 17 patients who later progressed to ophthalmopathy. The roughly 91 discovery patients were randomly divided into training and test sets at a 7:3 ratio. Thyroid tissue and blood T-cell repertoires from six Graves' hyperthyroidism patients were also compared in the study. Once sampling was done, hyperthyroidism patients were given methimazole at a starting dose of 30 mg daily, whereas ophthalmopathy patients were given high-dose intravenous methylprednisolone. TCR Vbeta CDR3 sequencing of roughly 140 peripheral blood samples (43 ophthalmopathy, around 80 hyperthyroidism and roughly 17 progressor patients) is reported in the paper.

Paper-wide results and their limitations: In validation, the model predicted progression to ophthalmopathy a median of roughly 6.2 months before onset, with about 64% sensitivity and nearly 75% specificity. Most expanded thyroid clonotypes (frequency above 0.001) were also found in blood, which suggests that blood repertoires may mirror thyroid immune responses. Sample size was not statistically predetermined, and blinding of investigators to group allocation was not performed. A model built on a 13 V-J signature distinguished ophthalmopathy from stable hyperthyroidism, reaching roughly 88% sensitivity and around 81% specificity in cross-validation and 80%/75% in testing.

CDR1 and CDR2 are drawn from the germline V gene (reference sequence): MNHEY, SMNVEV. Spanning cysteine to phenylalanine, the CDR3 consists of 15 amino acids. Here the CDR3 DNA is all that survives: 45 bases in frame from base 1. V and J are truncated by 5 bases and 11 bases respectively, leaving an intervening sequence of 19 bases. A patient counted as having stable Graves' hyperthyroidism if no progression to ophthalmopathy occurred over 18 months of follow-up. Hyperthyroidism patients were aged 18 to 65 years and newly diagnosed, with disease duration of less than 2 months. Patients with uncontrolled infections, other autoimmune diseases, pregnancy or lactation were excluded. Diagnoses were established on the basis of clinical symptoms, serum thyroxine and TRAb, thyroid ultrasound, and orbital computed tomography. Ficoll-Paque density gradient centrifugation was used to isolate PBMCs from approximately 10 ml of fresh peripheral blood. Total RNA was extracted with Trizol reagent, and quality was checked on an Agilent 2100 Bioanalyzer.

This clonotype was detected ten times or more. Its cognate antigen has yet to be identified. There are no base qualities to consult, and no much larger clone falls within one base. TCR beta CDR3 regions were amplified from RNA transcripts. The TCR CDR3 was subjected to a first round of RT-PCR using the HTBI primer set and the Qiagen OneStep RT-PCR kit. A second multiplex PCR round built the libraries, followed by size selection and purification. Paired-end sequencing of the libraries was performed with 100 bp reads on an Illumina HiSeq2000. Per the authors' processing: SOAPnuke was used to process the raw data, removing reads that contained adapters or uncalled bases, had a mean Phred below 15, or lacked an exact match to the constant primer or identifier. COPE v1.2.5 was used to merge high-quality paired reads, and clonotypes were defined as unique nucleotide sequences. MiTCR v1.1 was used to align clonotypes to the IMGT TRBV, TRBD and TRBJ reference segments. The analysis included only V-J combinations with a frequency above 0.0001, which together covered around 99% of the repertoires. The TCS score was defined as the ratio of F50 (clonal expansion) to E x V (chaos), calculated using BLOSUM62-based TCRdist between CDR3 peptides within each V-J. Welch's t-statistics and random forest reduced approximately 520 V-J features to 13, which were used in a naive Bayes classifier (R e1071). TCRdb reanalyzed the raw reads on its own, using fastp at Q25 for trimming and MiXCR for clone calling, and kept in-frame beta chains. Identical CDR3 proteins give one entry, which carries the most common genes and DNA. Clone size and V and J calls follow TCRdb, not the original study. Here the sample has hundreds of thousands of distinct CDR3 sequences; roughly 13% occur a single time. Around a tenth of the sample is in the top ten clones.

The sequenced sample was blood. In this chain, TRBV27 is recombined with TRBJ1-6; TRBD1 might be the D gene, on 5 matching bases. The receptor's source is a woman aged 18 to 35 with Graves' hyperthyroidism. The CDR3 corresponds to CASSIQAGGGPPLHF. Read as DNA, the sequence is TGTGCCAGCAGTATTCAGGCTGGTGGGGGTCCACCCCTCCACTTT.